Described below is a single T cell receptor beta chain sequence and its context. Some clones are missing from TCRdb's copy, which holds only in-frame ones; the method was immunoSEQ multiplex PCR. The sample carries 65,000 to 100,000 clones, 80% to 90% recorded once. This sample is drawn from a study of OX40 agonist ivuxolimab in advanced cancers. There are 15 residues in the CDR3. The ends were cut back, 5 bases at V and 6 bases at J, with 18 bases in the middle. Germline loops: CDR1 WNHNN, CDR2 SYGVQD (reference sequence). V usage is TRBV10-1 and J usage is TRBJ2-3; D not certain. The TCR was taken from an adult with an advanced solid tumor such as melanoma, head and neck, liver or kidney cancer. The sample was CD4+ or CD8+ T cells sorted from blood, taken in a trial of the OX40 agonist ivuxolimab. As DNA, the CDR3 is TGCGCCAGCAGTCCCCAGTTCGGAGCCCCCGATACGCAGTATTTT. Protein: CASSPQFGAPDTQYF.